Here is one T cell receptor (beta chain) with its context. The data originate from a study of blood T cells in healthy people across ages. For the second PCR, which ran for about 7 to 11 cycles, a sample-barcoded 5' primer and a J-beta primer mix were used. Each TCR beta cDNA got a 12-nucleotide random molecular identifier. There were at least 3 million CDR3-containing paired-end reads obtained from each sample. TCRdb re-called the 5' RACE reads with MiXCR, one entry per CDR3 protein. The sample yields around 1,000,000 distinct CDR3 sequences, roughly two fifths seen once. Germline assignment: CDR1 DFQATT and CDR2 SNEGSKA (reference sequence). This CDR3 spans 16 amino acids. With 4 bases removed from V and 0 bases from J, the gap between germline ends came to 18 bases.

V gene TRBV20-1 combines with J gene TRBJ1-2, with no clear D. The receptor was derived from a man aged 18 to 30 in good health. Sequencing input: blood. In DNA, the CDR3 is TGCAGTGCTACCCCATTTACCCGAGCCGCTAACTATGGCTACACCTTC. Its translation is CSATPFTRAANYGYTF.